The 17 T cell receptor beta chains presented below share a single source sample, sequenced in a study of cytomegalovirus exposure and HLA in healthy donors. Primers: 60 Vbeta forward and 13 Jbeta reverse. Clones were read by immunoSEQ multiplex PCR, and TCRdb kept only the in-frame ones, dropping some. The sample records around 150,000 clones, around four fifths being singletons. The source material was PBMCs. The receptors originated from a girl aged 2-15 years in good health and CMV-seropositive.

The gene calls are TRBV7-8 and TRBJ1-1; 8 bases fit TRBD1. The CDR3 covers 15 residues. Germline V gives CDR1 SGHVS, CDR2 FQNEAQ. The junction had 7 bases not matched to a gene; V was cut back by 2 bases and J by 5 bases. The CDR3 reads CASSLTTGGGTEAFF. The DNA of the CDR3 is TGTGCCAGCAGCTTAACCACAGGGGGAGGTACTGAAGCTTTCTTT. Full variable domain (outside the CDR3, taken from reference TRBV7-8 and TRBJ1-1): GAGVSQSPRYKVAKRGQDVALRCDPISGHVSLFWYQQALGQGPEFLTYFQNEAQLDKSGLPSDRFFAERPEGSVSTLKIQRTQQEDSAVYLCASSLTTGGGTEAFFGQGTRLTVV.

This sequence joins TRBV4-1 and TRBJ1-2, with TRBD1 as a possible D gene (6 bases). This CDR3 is built from 15 residues. The germline V gene has CDR1 MGHRA and CDR2 YSYEKL. Trimming took 0 bases from V and 7 from J, leaving 15 bases between them. CDR3 nucleotides: TGCGCCAGCAGCCAAGATCGGGGGGGCGGCGGTGGCTACACCTTC. Translation: CASSQDRGGGGGYTF.

The chain joins TRBV25-1 to TRBJ2-1; D is undetermined. Germline V CDR1 and CDR2: MGHDK, SYGVNS. This CDR3 has 13 residues. V was clipped by 8 bases and J by 7 bases, with 15 bases between them. CDR3 loop: CASSLIAQNEQFF. DNA for the CDR3: TGTGCCAGCTCCTTAATAGCCCAGAATGAGCAGTTCTTC.

This clone occurred once. The J gene is TRBJ2-5, the V gene TRBV12-1; the table's D call, TRBD2, has no DNA check behind it. TRBV12-1 corresponds to a pseudogene. The CDR3 runs to 16 residues. The CDR3 spells CASSPRAGGSGETQYF. For the CDR3, the DNA is TGTGCCAGCAGCCCTCGAGCGGGAGGGTCTGGGGAGACCCAGTACTTC.

The J gene is TRBJ2-7, the V gene TRBV7-9; 13 bases align to TRBD2. The J segment lost 4 bases and the V segment lost 4 bases, leaving 7 bases of the junction unmatched. Germline V gene lookup returns CDR1 SEHNR and CDR2 FQNEAQ (reference sequence). The length of the CDR3 is 16 residues. CDR3 sequence: CASSSRTSGSKYEQYF. The DNA for the CDR3 is TGTGCCAGCAGCTCACGGACTAGCGGGAGCAAATACGAGCAGTACTTC.

The CDR3: CASSSSPGVYEQYF. CDR3 bases: TGTGCCAGCAGCTCCTCCCCAGGGGTCTACGAGCAGTACTTC. V usage is TRBV9 and J usage is TRBJ2-7, with D perhaps matching TRBD1 (6 bases). The CDR3 has 14 residues. CDR1 is SGDLS and CDR2 is YYNGEE in the germline V gene. The germline V and J ends were trimmed by 4 bases and 3 bases, with 14 bases remaining between them.

This clone was recorded once. The CDR3 protein is CASSLRGQGARTGELFF. The CDR3 DNA reads TGTGCCAGCAGCTTAAGGGGACAGGGCGCACGGACCGGGGAGCTGTTTTTT. This chain connects TRBV7-3 to TRBJ2-2, with 9 bases that match TRBD1. V was clipped by 1 base and J by 5 bases; unmatched bases: 8. The V gene's germline CDR1 is SGHTA and CDR2 FQGTGA. The CDR3 runs 17 residues.

This clone was found once. This sequence joins TRBV7-9 and TRBJ2-3; D is unresolved. The CDR3 runs 12 residues. Germline-derived CDR1 and CDR2 are SEHNR and FQNEAQ (reference sequence). Trimming pared 1 base from V and 6 bases from J, leaving 5 bases between. This CDR3 reads CASSLVVDTQYF. The CDR3 bases are TGTGCCAGCAGCTTAGTCGTGGATACGCAGTATTTT.

The chain combines TRBV28 with TRBJ2-5, with D perhaps matching TRBD1 (5 bases). CDR3 length equals 14 residues. Germline V gives CDR1 MDHEN, CDR2 SYDVKM. V was shortened by 4 bases and J by 2 bases, with 11 bases between the two germline ends. This CDR3 is CASSSRTLQETQYF. The CDR3 DNA reads as TGTGCCAGCAGTTCCCGGACACTACAAGAGACCCAGTACTTC.

The V and J genes are TRBV30 and TRBJ1-1, with D tentatively TRBD1 (6 bases). The ends were cut back, 0 bases at V and 0 bases at J, with 17 bases in the middle. The CDR3 loop spans 17 amino acids. In germline, CDR1 is GTSNPN, CDR2 SVGIG (reference sequence). The CDR3 here is CAWSVRGGARVNTEAFF. The CDR3 bases are TGTGCCTGGAGTGTAAGGGGGGGCGCGAGGGTGAACACTGAAGCTTTCTTT.

This rearrangement joins TRBV25-1 to TRBJ1-2, with a weak D call TRBD1 (5 bases). Germline V gives CDR1 MGHDK, CDR2 SYGVNS. The CDR3 runs to 14 residues. Trimming stripped 3 bases from V and 4 bases from J, with 12 bases between. The CDR3 here is CASSDSQGGYGYTF. In DNA form, the CDR3 reads TGTGCCAGCAGTGATTCCCAGGGTGGCTATGGCTACACCTTC.

The genes are TRBV18 and TRBJ1-5; TRBD1 might be the D (5 bases). Looked up from germline, CDR1 is KGHSH and CDR2 is LQKENI. Trimming cost V 4 bases and J 5 bases, with 9 bases left between them. There are 13 residues in the CDR3. This chain's CDR3 is CASSQDRDQPQHF. The DNA of the CDR3 is TGTGCCAGCTCACAAGACAGAGATCAGCCCCAGCATTTT.

This chain links TRBV11-2 with TRBJ2-7; 12 bases are a match to TRBD2. The CDR3 runs 19 residues. Germline V gives CDR1 SGHAT, CDR2 FQNNGV. Unmatched junction bases numbered 14, after V lost 2 bases and J lost 3 bases. DNA for the CDR3: TGTGCCAGCAGCTTAAGGTCTTATGCCGGGACTAGCGGGCACTACGAGCAGTACTTC. Its protein is CASSLRSYAGTSGHYEQYF.

V and J are TRBV5-1 and TRBJ1-1; 7 bases are shared with TRBD1. Germline lookup yields CDR1 SGHRS and CDR2 YFSETQ. This CDR3 contains 15 residues. V shed 2 bases, J shed 1 base, and the junction held 5 bases outside the gene matches. CDR3: CASSFYRGANTEAFF. The CDR3 DNA reads TGCGCCAGCAGCTTTTACAGGGGAGCGAACACTGAAGCTTTCTTT.

The rearrangement joins TRBV11-3 to TRBJ2-3; a possible D gene is TRBD1 (5 bases). This CDR3 has 13 amino acids. The V end lost 1 base, the J end lost 5 bases, and 7 bases lay between the germline ends. Germline CDR1 SGHNT, CDR2 YENEEA. CDR3 region: CASSLGQRDTQYF. The DNA for the CDR3 is TGTGCCAGCAGCTTAGGACAGAGAGATACGCAGTATTTT.

The chain recombines TRBV5-1 with TRBJ2-7; the match to TRBD2 covers 11 bases. The germline V gene encodes CDR1 SGHRS and CDR2 YFSETQ. After removal of 4 bases from V and 1 base from J, the junction contained 10 bases not matched to a gene. CDR3 length: 17 amino acids. This CDR3 is CASSLGTSGALSYEQYF. The CDR3 DNA reads TGCGCCAGCAGCCTAGGGACTAGCGGCGCTTTATCCTACGAGCAGTACTTC.

The chain employs TRBV7-6 and TRBJ2-7; 8 bases align to TRBD1. CDR1 and CDR2 (germline): SGHVS, FNYEAQ. J gave up 3 bases and V 1 base, and 11 bases lay outside the gene matches. CDR3 length: 17 amino acids. Here the CDR3 DNA reads TGTGCCAGCAGCTTAGGAGGGGTTCGGACAGGGATCTACGAGCAGTACTTC. Its protein is CASSLGGVRTGIYEQYF.